The 9 T cell receptor beta chains below come from one sample, sequenced in a study of T cells after yellow fever vaccination. One entry per CDR3 protein, called by TCRdb with MiXCR from the 5' RACE reads. The repertoire has about 26,000 distinct CDR3 sequences, approximately 4.8% of them found once; the top ten carry around 35%. The material was PBMCs, either bulk or a sorted T-cell subset (CD4+, CD8+, memory, or dextramer-sorted; not recorded which), obtained on the day of the yellow fever booster vaccination. The receptors here all came from a man between 18 and 35 years old who received the YFV17D yellow fever vaccine.

This clonotype was detected many times. The chain uses TRBV7-9 and TRBJ2-3; TRBD2 matches at 8 bases. Germline V lookup: CDR1 SEHNR, CDR2 FQNEAQ (reference sequence). CDR3 length: 16 amino acids. V gave up 4 bases and J gave up 6 bases; unmatched junction bases: 12. CDR3 loop: CASSSRGGTSSDTQYF. The CDR3, as DNA: TGTGCCAGCAGCTCCAGGGGCGGGACTAGTTCCGATACGCAGTATTTT. Full variable domain (missing parts from reference TRBV7-9 and TRBJ2-3): DTGVSQNPRHKITKRGQNVTFRCDPISEHNRLYWYRQTLGQGPEFLTYFQNEAQLEKSRLLSDRFSAERPKGSFSTLEIQRTEQGDSAMYLCASSSRGGTSSDTQYFGPGTRLTVL.

This clonotype has ten or more counts. The chain recombines TRBV4-2 with TRBJ2-4; TRBD2 agrees at 8 bases. Germline V gene sequence: CDR1 LGHNA, CDR2 YNFKEQ. V dropped 2 bases and J dropped 5; count of bases not matched to a gene: 8. This CDR3 spans 16 amino acids. CDR3 coding DNA: TGTGCCAGCAGCCAACAGCCCGGGGGGGCCCAAAACATTCAGTACTTC. Protein: CASSQQPGGAQNIQYF.

Concerning this clonotype: A much larger clone is a single base away; this may be a read error. V is TRBV5-1 and J is TRBJ2-2; D possibly corresponds to TRBD2 (6 bases). This CDR3 is built from 14 residues. The germline V gene has CDR1 SGHRS and CDR2 YFSETQ. CDR3 region: CASSLDGGAGGLFF. The CDR3 DNA follows: TGCGCCAGCAGCTTGGATGGGGGAGCCGGGGGGCTGTTTTTT.

This clonotype was seen repeatedly, ten times or more. The rearrangement uses TRBV30 and TRBJ1-1, with 7 bases identical to TRBD1. Germline CDR1 and CDR2: GTSNPN and SVGIG (reference sequence). The CDR3 is 15 residues long. J gave up 1 base and V 0 bases, and 5 bases lay outside the gene matches. The CDR3 here is CAWSVIGTENTEAFF. Written as DNA, the CDR3 is TGTGCCTGGAGTGTAATCGGGACAGAGAACACTGAAGCTTTCTTT.

This clonotype was observed at least ten times. The V and J genes are TRBV19 and TRBJ2-4, with TRBD1 matching over 9 bases. The trim removed 6 bases at V and 7 bases at J, leaving 1 base unmatched. The CDR3 contains 12 residues. Germline V gene lookup returns CDR1 LNHDA and CDR2 SQIVND (reference sequence). CDR3 sequence reads: CASSDRGNIQYF. The CDR3 DNA reads TGTGCCAGTAGCGACAGGGGGAACATTCAGTACTTC.

This clonotype occurred a few times. The chain recombines TRBV4-2 with TRBJ2-5, with D maybe TRBD1 (5 bases). Trimming pared 0 bases from V and 5 bases from J, leaving 10 bases between. This CDR3 spans 14 amino acids. CDR1 and CDR2 from the germline V gene are LGHNA and YNFKEQ. The CDR3 DNA follows: TGTGCCAGCAGCCAAGATTGGGGCGCGGAGACCCAGTACTTC. Protein: CASSQDWGAETQYF.

This clonotype was found many times. This chain links TRBV20-1 with TRBJ2-3; D gene unclear. In germline, CDR1 is DFQATT, CDR2 SNEGSKA (reference sequence). Trimming left V 4 bases short and J 5 bases short, with 16 bases between. This CDR3 has 14 amino acids. The CDR3 DNA reads TGCAGTGCTAAGTTGCCAGCCCGGCGAGATACGCAGTATTTT. As protein: CSAKLPARRDTQYF.

This clonotype has a handful of counts. The chain employs TRBV18 and TRBJ2-7; the match to TRBD1 covers 7 bases. The trim removed 3 bases at V and 4 bases at J, leaving 12 bases unmatched. This CDR3 contains 16 residues. Germline V gene lookup returns CDR1 KGHSH and CDR2 LQKENI. The CDR3 spells CASSPAGTGALYEQYV. CDR3 DNA sequence: TGTGCCAGCTCACCCGCCGGAACAGGGGCCTTGTACGAGCAGTACGTC.

This clonotype was seen at least ten times. CDR3 coding DNA: TGCGCCAGCAGCCCCCGTCCCGGGGATCGGGCTTTCTTT. Its translation is CASSPRPGDRAFF. The chain carries TRBV5-1 and TRBJ1-1; D ambiguous. CDR3 size: 13 residues. Germline CDR1 reads SGHRS; CDR2 reads YFSETQ. V lost 4 bases to trimming and J lost 11 bases, with 18 bases between them.